A selection of T cell receptor beta chains follows, all from one sample in a study of persistence of HIV-infected CD4 T cells. These receptors have no identified antigens. Clones were sequenced by immunoSEQ multiplex PCR, and TCRdb holds only the in-frame ones, with some missing. The sample has roughly 32,000 clones; around four fifths are singletons. The starting material was CD4+ T cells sorted from PBMCs after approximately 18-hour stimulation, obtained from a patient who received antiretroviral therapy. Source of these receptors: an adult woman with HIV who was CMV-seropositive. Each CDR3 is given with its conserved first and last residue. The order of the fields is CDR3 length, J gene, V gene, CDR3 protein.

>17|TRBJ2-5|TRBV21-1
CASRSLKNISRRETQYF
>12|TRBJ2-4|TRBV10-3
CAISDAENIQYF
>13|TRBJ2-7|TRBV19
CASRGTGTYEQYF
>16|TRBJ1-2|TRBV18
CASSPQLPGEGYGYTF
>16|TRBJ1-5|TRBV7-8
CASSDRAAYSNQPQHF
>15|TRBJ1-5|TRBV7-2
CASSLVGGSNQPQHF
>19|TRBJ2-2|TRBV19
CASSSGTSGGALGTGELFF
>15|TRBJ1-3|TRBV7-8
CASSSRVFPGNTIYF
>16|TRBJ2-1|TRBV5-4
CASSYPPSGAYNEQFF
>13|TRBJ1-1|TRBV5-1
CASSLNPQAQAFF
>16|TRBJ1-2|TRBV12-1
CASSCLPGTAIYGYTF
>12|TRBJ1-1|TRBV7-9
CASSLSSGGAFF
>14|TRBJ1-2|TRBV28
CASSLTGLNYGYTF
>14|TRBJ1-1|TRBV5-1
CASRSTGGRTEAFF
>16|TRBJ2-7|TRBV19
CASSIRGGRGLYEQYF
>16|TRBJ2-1|TRBV15
CATSTQGGGSYNEQFF
>14|TRBJ1-1|TRBV28
CASSFLADNTEAFF
>15|TRBJ1-5|TRBV12-2
CASREPGGCNQPQHF
>17|TRBJ1-6|TRBV28
CASSLGFLRQNNSPLHF
>16|TRBJ2-1|TRBV7-3
CASSPETGGAYNEQFF
>17|TRBJ1-6|TRBV4-3
CASSPTKGPGWGSPLHF
>12|TRBJ1-1|TRBV18
CASSTRTGEAFF
>14|TRBJ1-1|TRBV7-9
CASSSGQWNTEAFF
>15|TRBJ1-5|TRBV30
CAWSLPGARSQPQHF
>11|TRBJ1-2|TRBV28
CASNGDYGYTF
>14|TRBJ1-2|TRBV5-1
CASSRSTVSDGYTF
>14|TRBJ2-1|TRBV18
CASSESGGVDEQFF
>14|TRBJ2-2|TRBV6-5
CASSYTGYIGELFF
>16|TRBJ1-2|TRBV5-6
CASSLRGQSTNYGYTF
>15|TRBJ1-6|TRBV18
CASSPGQRYNSPLHF
>14|TRBJ2-1|TRBV28
CASSLTVPRGREFF
>13|TRBJ1-1|TRBV3-1/TRBV3-2
CASSPQGRTEAFF
>21|TRBJ1-1|TRBV5-1
CASSFGHRNQPARTENTEAFF
>13|TRBJ1-1|TRBV11-1
CASSLTTGTEAFF
>15|TRBJ2-1|TRBV7-3
CASSFDGAGDNEQFF
>11|TRBJ2-1|TRBV20-1
CSASTYNEQFF
>14|TRBJ1-1|TRBV6-5
CASSSDSMNTEAFF
>10|TRBJ2-3|TRBV7-9
CASSLNTQYF
>16|TRBJ2-5|TRBV7-2
CASSAASGGAEETQYF
>14|TRBJ1-2|TRBV5-1
CASSRLDPGTGYTF
>12|TRBJ1-1|TRBV12-3/TRBV12-4
CASGQSGGLAFF
>16|TRBJ2-3|TRBV27
CASSLGAGQSTDTQYF
>13|TRBJ2-1|TRBV12-3/TRBV12-4
CASSSSVGNEQFF
>14|TRBJ2-3|TRBV30
CAWSEGLRTDTQYF
>12|TRBJ1-1|TRBV10-2
CASRKQGAEAFF
>16|TRBJ2-7|TRBV4-1
CASSQGRWDRGREQYF
>14|TRBJ2-7|TRBV5-5
CASSLDGWSYEQYF
>17|TRBJ2-5|TRBV6-6
CASSQGRSVSLAETQYF
>16|TRBJ1-3|TRBV9
CASSVDGGGTGNTIYF
>16|TRBJ2-7|TRBV5-5
CASSFPSSGPTYEQYF
>16|TRBJ2-7|TRBV30
CAWSPIAGDGSYEQYF
>13|TRBJ2-3|TRBV9
CASSAQGRDTQYF
>15|TRBJ1-2|TRBV2
CASSPREGGVYGYTF
>14|TRBJ2-1|TRBV19
CASKEGHLYNEQFF
>16|TRBJ1-1|TRBV6-1
CASSEQGHVMNTEAFF
>14|TRBJ2-7|TRBV6-6
CASSYSGGRDEQYF
>14|TRBJ1-6|TRBV14
CASSLGTVNSPLHF
>13|TRBJ1-2|TRBV6-5
CASRSKQGSGYTF
>12|TRBJ1-1|TRBV6-6
CASRKTGAEAFF